These 24 T cell receptor beta chains share one sample of origin, sequenced in a study of T cells in Graves' hyperthyroidism and ophthalmopathy. It was RNA transcripts that yielded the amplified TCR beta CDR3 regions. The TCR CDR3 first-round RT-PCR relied on the HTBI primer set. TCRdb re-called the multiplex PCR reads with MiXCR, one entry per CDR3 protein. The data hold approximately 600,000 distinct CDR3 sequences, with around 15% observed a single time. Sequenced input: blood. The receptor set was obtained from a woman younger than 45 with Graves' hyperthyroidism.

This clonotype was seen ten or more times. The rearrangement joins TRBV6-1 to TRBJ2-1, with D perhaps TRBD1 (5 bases). V lost 10 bases, J lost 9 bases, and 19 bases lay in between. This CDR3 is 13 amino acids long. Germline CDR1 MNHNS, CDR2 SASEGT. CDR3 sequence reads: CATPDRGMVEQFF. The CDR3, as DNA: TGTGCCACCCCGGATAGGGGAATGGTTGAGCAGTTCTTC.

Concerning this clonotype: A clone one base away is much larger, so this may be a read error. This chain uses TRBV12-3 or TRBV12-4 with TRBJ2-3; D is possibly TRBD1 or TRBD2 (5 bases each). The CDR3 loop spans 16 amino acids. Here the CDR3 reads CASSSGPRGSTDTRYF. The CDR3 DNA sequence: TGTGCCAGCAGTTCGGGGCCCAGAGGAAGCACAGATACGCGGTATTTT.

This CDR3 reads CSARGGQTNEKLFF. In DNA, the CDR3 is TGCAGTGCTAGAGGGGGACAGACTAATGAAAAACTGTTTTTT. The gene calls are TRBV20-1 and TRBJ1-4; 7 bases fit TRBD1. CDR3 size: 14 residues. Germline-derived CDR1 and CDR2 are DFQATT and SNEGSKA (reference sequence). With V trimmed by 1 base and J by 2 bases, 1 base remained unmatched.

The sample holds many counts of this clonotype. CDR3 loop: CASSQGGPDTQYF. The CDR3 DNA follows: TGTGCCAGCAGTCAAGGAGGGCCAGATACGCAGTATTTT. The chain employs TRBV2 and TRBJ2-3, with D tentatively TRBD2 (6 bases). Germline V gene lookup returns CDR1 SNHLY and CDR2 FYNNEI. The CDR3 has 13 residues. V lost 5 bases to trimming and J lost 4 bases, with 10 bases between them.

Many counts were recorded for this clonotype. The rearrangement links TRBV11-3 to TRBJ2-7, with D possibly TRBD2 on 7 matching bases. The CDR3 sequence is 13 residues long. Germline loops: CDR1 SGHNT, CDR2 YENEEA. Trimming took 5 bases from V and 7 from J, leaving 15 bases between them. CDR3 nucleotides: TGTGCCAGCAGCCAGGGGCGGGAGAGGGAGCAGTACTTC. As protein: CASSQGREREQYF.

This rearrangement joins TRBV28 to TRBJ2-7; unclear D gene. The CDR3 has 13 residues. The germline V gene has CDR1 MDHEN and CDR2 SYDVKM. V shed 5 bases and J shed 3 bases, with 11 bases lying between them. The CDR3 region is CASSGNINYEQYF. The CDR3 nucleotides are TGTGCCAGCAGTGGTAACATCAACTACGAGCAGTACTTC.

The chain employs TRBV5-8 and TRBJ1-3; D may be TRBD1 (6 bases). The CDR3 is 12 residues long. V lost 0 bases to trimming and J lost 16 bases, with 14 bases between them. Germline CDR1 SGHTS, CDR2 YDEGEE. The CDR3 loop reads CASSLGGQATYF. In nucleotides, the CDR3 is TGTGCCAGCAGCTTGGGGGGGCAAGCTACTTATTTT.

The V and J genes are TRBV7-3 and TRBJ2-2; 9 bases match TRBD2. Germline V CDR1 and CDR2: SGHTA, FQGTGA. V was pared by 5 bases and J by 1 base, with 5 bases of the junction left unmatched. The CDR3 length is 16 residues. CDR3 bases: TGTGCCAGCAGCCCCTCAGCGGGAGGGAACACCGGGGAGCTGTTTTTT. It codes for CASSPSAGGNTGELFF.

V usage is TRBV5-1 and J usage is TRBJ2-2, with a tentative D call TRBD1 (8 bases). The CDR3 covers 16 residues. V was clipped by 6 bases and J by 6 bases, with 21 bases between them. The germline V gene has CDR1 SGHRS and CDR2 YFSETQ. CDR3 amino acids: CASTRSGGTSAGELFF. CDR3 nucleotides: TGCGCCAGCACCCGTTCAGGGGGCACTAGCGCCGGGGAGCTGTTTTTT.

This clonotype was seen only a few times. CDR3 sequence (DNA): TGCAGTGCTAGAGAAACCCATATCACAGATACGCAGTATTTT. It encodes CSARETHITDTQYF. The chain carries TRBV20-1 and TRBJ2-3; D not resolved. The CDR3 has 14 residues. V was clipped by 0 bases and J by 2 bases, with 9 bases between them. Germline V gene data show CDR1 as DFQATT and CDR2 as SNEGSKA (reference sequence).

This clonotype was seen many times. The chain carries TRBV29-1 and TRBJ1-1, with unresolved D. The ends were cut back, 4 bases at V and 3 bases at J, with 9 bases in the middle. Germline values: CDR1 SQVTM, CDR2 ANQGSEA. CDR3 length: 12 residues. CDR3 DNA sequence: TGCAGCGTTGGGAGGGTGGACACTGAAGCTTTCTTT. Translation: CSVGRVDTEAFF. Variable domain in full (rest from reference TRBV29-1 and TRBJ1-1): SAVISQKPSRDICQRGTSLTIQCQVDSQVTMMFWYRQQPGQSLTLIATANQGSEATYESGFVIDKFPISRPNLTFSTLTVSNMSPEDSSIYLCSVGRVDTEAFFGQGTRLTVV.

This clonotype was recorded a few times. This chain links TRBV28 with TRBJ2-7, with 9 bases that match TRBD1. J lost 3 bases, V lost 7 bases, and 16 bases had no gene match. CDR1 and CDR2 (germline): MDHEN, SYDVKM. The CDR3 covers 17 residues. The CDR3 DNA reads TGTGCCAGCAACGCCGGGACAGGGTATTATCCCAACTACGAGCAGTACTTC. Residues: CASNAGTGYYPNYEQYF.

This chain joins TRBV28 and TRBJ1-6; 8 nucleotides match TRBD1. The V and J ends lost 5 bases and 10 bases, in that order; junction bases with no gene match: 7. The CDR3 consists of 14 residues. Germline V gene data show CDR1 as MDHEN and CDR2 as SYDVKM. As DNA, the CDR3 is TGTGCCAGCAGTCCATCAGGGGGCGGCTCACCCCTCCACTTT. Translating it yields CASSPSGGGSPLHF.

This clonotype was seen at least ten times. The chain carries TRBV12-3 or TRBV12-4 and TRBJ2-1, with a possible D match to TRBD2 (6 bases). The CDR3 has 15 residues. The ends were cut back, 2 bases at V and 9 bases at J, with 17 bases in the middle. DNA for the CDR3: TGTGCCAGCAGTTTATTGGGTGCGGGGTGGGGTGAGCAGTTCTTC. Translating it yields CASSLLGAGWGEQFF.

In regard to this clonotype: This may arise from a read error, as a much more abundant clone is one base away. V is TRBV28 and J is TRBJ2-7, with 10 positions matching TRBD2. From germline, CDR1 is MDHEN and CDR2 SYDVKM. The CDR3 totals 18 residues. CDR3 amino acids: CAGSQAASGRSVWYEQYF. Here the CDR3 DNA reads TGTGCCGGCAGCCAAGCCGCTAGCGGGAGATCTGTGTGGTACGAGCAGTACTTC.

At least ten counts were recorded for this clonotype. This chain joins TRBV2 and TRBJ1-1, with D unresolved. The CDR3 runs 12 residues. Germline values: CDR1 SNHLY, CDR2 FYNNEI. V lost 8 bases and J lost 4, with 11 bases in between. CDR3 region: CASAGMGTEAFF. The CDR3 coding sequence is TGTGCCAGCGCGGGAATGGGCACTGAAGCTTTCTTT. Combining the CDR3 with reference TRBV2 and TRBJ1-1 gives the whole variable domain EPEVTQTPSHQVTQMGQEVILRCVPISNHLYFYWYRQILGQKVEFLVSFYNNEISEKSEIFDDQFSVERPDGSNFTLKIRSTKLEDSAMYFCASAGMGTEAFFGQGTRLTVV.

The chain links TRBV6-1 to TRBJ1-6; D might be TRBD1 (6 bases). Trimming pared 2 bases from V and 10 bases from J, leaving 15 bases between. This CDR3 comprises 15 residues. Germline-derived CDR1 and CDR2 are MNHNS and SASEGT. CDR3 DNA: TGTGCCAGCAGTGAAAGCAACAGGGCTCACTCACCCCTCCACTTT. Amino acid sequence: CASSESNRAHSPLHF.

The rearrangement joins TRBV20-1 to TRBJ2-7, with 9 bases that match TRBD1. The ends lost 6 bases at V and 6 bases at J; junction bases unmatched: 9. This CDR3 comprises 13 residues. Germline CDR1 and CDR2: DFQATT and SNEGSKA (reference sequence). CDR3: CSATGQGWGEQYF. The DNA for the CDR3 is TGCAGTGCCACCGGACAGGGGTGGGGCGAGCAGTACTTC.

This clonotype has ten or more counts. The genes are TRBV6-1 and TRBJ1-6; 12 bases align to TRBD1. This CDR3 has 17 residues. Trimming removed 4 bases from V and 7 bases from J; junction bases left unmatched: 8. Looked up from germline, CDR1 is MNHNS and CDR2 is SASEGT. CDR3 sequence (DNA): TGTGCCAGCAGTGGGGACAGGGGGCGCCTATGGAATTCACCCCTCCACTTT. Protein: CASSGDRGRLWNSPLHF.

This clonotype was seen many times. V usage is TRBV3-1 and J usage is TRBJ1-2; weak D call: TRBD1 (5 bases). The CDR3 contains 14 residues. V was shortened by 4 bases and J by 6 bases, with 15 bases between the two germline ends. Germline CDR1 and CDR2: LGHDT and YNNKEL (reference sequence). For the CDR3, the DNA is TGTGCCAGCAGCCCCGCGGCAGGGTCGAATGGCTACACCTTC. It yields the protein CASSPAAGSNGYTF.

This chain uses TRBV6-1 with TRBJ1-3, with D uncertain. The CDR3 covers 16 residues. The V gene lost 5 bases and the J gene lost 2 bases, with 16 bases spanning the gap. Germline loops: CDR1 MNHNS, CDR2 SASEGT. In nucleotides, the CDR3 is TGTGCCAGCAGTAAACGCTTCGACGGAGCTGGAAACACCATATATTTT. The encoded protein is CASSKRFDGAGNTIYF.

A word on this clonotype: At one end, the junction sequence differs from germline, possibly due to a read error. V and J are TRBV24-1 and TRBJ2-2, with TRBD2 matching 7 bases. The CDR3 totals 15 residues. Germline V CDR1 and CDR2: KGHDR, SFDVKD. Here the CDR3 reads CAISTLAVESGELFF. The CDR3 DNA sequence: TGTGCCATCAGTACGCTAGCGGTAGAATCCGGGGAGCTGTTTTTT.

The table lists this clonotype with a count of one. The chain employs TRBV4-1 and TRBJ1-6; D remains ambiguous. With 4 bases removed from V and 0 bases from J, the gap between germline ends came to 7 bases. CDR1 and CDR2 from the germline V gene are MGHRA and YSYEKL. The CDR3 has 15 amino acids. The CDR3: CASSRSSSYNSPLHF. The CDR3 DNA sequence: TGCGCCAGCAGCCGATCGAGCTCCTATAATTCACCCCTCCACTTT.

CDR3 region: CASSLGASGRVFEQFF. The CDR3 region has the DNA TGTGCCAGCAGTTTAGGGGCTAGCGGGAGGGTATTCGAGCAGTTCTTC. The rearrangement links TRBV27 to TRBJ2-1; TRBD2 aligns across 12 bases. After removal of 2 bases from V and 10 bases from J, the junction contained 9 bases not matched to a gene. Germline V CDR1 and CDR2: MNHEY, SMNVEV (reference sequence). This CDR3 contains 16 residues.